This T cell receptor (beta chain) was observed in a study of blood T cell repertoires in COVID-19. Overall study: The analysed material was cDNA or gDNA that came from T cells, B-cell-depleted T cells, or PBMCs.

A Seattle source enrolled patients during active infection and followed them longitudinally. The CDR3 has 14 residues. V was pared by 4 bases and J by 3 bases, with 10 bases between. The germline CDR1 and CDR2 sequences are MNHEY and SMNVEV (reference sequence). Repertoires were generated with immunoSEQ multiplex PCR, while TCRdb's copy carries only in-frame clones and drops some. Among about 260,000 clones listed, roughly 86% were seen once. This clonotype originated in a woman aged 25 to 39 with COVID-19, enrolled during active disease. This chain uses TRBV27 with TRBJ1-5; D is uncertain. Sequenced input: peripheral blood. The CDR3 reads CASSSPLNNQPQHF. In nucleotides, the CDR3 is TGTGCCAGCAGTTCCCCCCTTAACAATCAGCCCCAGCATTTT.